The 31 T cell receptor beta chains below all came from one sample that was sequenced in a study of cytomegalovirus exposure and HLA in healthy donors. Vbeta (60) and Jbeta (13) primers were used in the PCR. Assay used: immunoSEQ multiplex PCR; TCRdb lists only in-frame clones, some missing. The data hold nearly 200,000 clones, with 75% to 85% observed a single time. The sample was PBMCs. These receptors all come from a woman between 45 and 65 years old in good health and CMV-seropositive.

The chain recombines TRBV10-2 with TRBJ2-7, with TRBD1 as a possible D gene (5 bases). The CDR3 consists of 12 residues. The V gene lost 6 bases and the J gene lost 0 bases, with 6 bases spanning the gap. The germline gives CDR1 WSHSY, CDR2 SAAADI. The CDR3 sequence: CASRTDSYEQYF. CDR3 DNA sequence: TGCGCCAGCAGGACAGACTCCTACGAGCAGTACTTC.

V usage is TRBV7-9 and J usage is TRBJ2-3, with a weak D call TRBD2 (7 bases). This CDR3 has 16 amino acids. Looked up from germline, CDR1 is SEHNR and CDR2 is FQNEAQ (reference sequence). Trimming took off 0 bases at V and 4 bases at J, with 14 bases between the two ends. The CDR3, as DNA: TGTGCCAGCAGCTTAGCGTTACGGGGGGCAGCAGATACGCAGTATTTT. Its protein is CASSLALRGAADTQYF.

The V gene is TRBV29-1, the J gene TRBJ2-7; TRBD1 is a possible D gene (6 bases). Germline V gene data show CDR1 as SQVTM and CDR2 as ANQGSEA. Trimming left V 2 bases short and J 5 bases short, with 10 bases between. The CDR3 contains 12 residues. The CDR3 spells CSVEQGTHEQYF. The CDR3 DNA follows: TGCAGCGTTGAACAGGGGACCCACGAGCAGTACTTC.

The chain links TRBV9 to TRBJ2-7, with 8 bases matching TRBD1. Germline CDR1 SGDLS, CDR2 YYNGEE. V shed 8 bases, J shed 5 bases, and the junction held 12 bases outside the gene matches. CDR3 length: 14 amino acids. Written as DNA, the CDR3 is TGTGCCAGAGTCAAGGACAGGGAAGTGGACGAGCAGTACTTC. Its translation: CARVKDREVDEQYF. The variable domain in full, completed from reference TRBV9 and TRBJ2-7, reads DSGVTQTPKHLITATGQRVTLRCSPRSGDLSVYWYQQSLDQGLQFLIQYYNGEERAKGNILERFSAQQFPDLHSELNLSSLELGDSALYFCARVKDREVDEQYFGPGTRLTVT.

The chain links TRBV9 to TRBJ1-4; 8 bases align to TRBD1. The CDR3 contains 12 residues. V shed 0 bases, J shed 14 bases, and the junction held 3 bases outside the gene matches. Looked up from germline, CDR1 is SGDLS and CDR2 is YYNGEE. The CDR3 DNA follows: TGTGCCAGCAGCGTAGGGACAGGGATGCTGTTTTTT. This sequence encodes CASSVGTGMLFF.

This chain links TRBV7-2 with TRBJ2-1, with 12 bases fitting TRBD1. Trimming cost V 1 base and J 8 bases; bases outside gene matches: 9. The CDR3 is made up of 17 amino acids. Germline lookup yields CDR1 SGHTA and CDR2 FQGNSA. The CDR3 region has the DNA TGTGCCAGCAGCTTAGGGTCGGGACAGGGGGCGTCCGATGAGCAGTTCTTC. Protein sequence: CASSLGSGQGASDEQFF.

V gene TRBV4-3 combines with J gene TRBJ2-7, with 9 bases aligning to TRBD2. The trim removed 2 bases at V and 2 bases at J, leaving 4 bases unmatched. Germline CDR1 is LGHNA and CDR2 is YSLEER. There are 15 residues in the CDR3. CDR3 bases: TGCGCCAGCAGCCAACTAAGCGGGGGGCCCTACGAGCAGTACTTC. Its protein is CASSQLSGGPYEQYF.

The chain couples TRBV9 to TRBJ2-7, with D possibly being TRBD1 (6 bases). The CDR3 is made up of 12 amino acids. V was cut by 0 bases and J by 7 bases, with 8 bases left in between. Germline CDR1 and CDR2: SGDLS and YYNGEE. DNA for the CDR3: TGTGCCAGCAGCGTAGATCAGGGGGAGCAGTACTTC. This sequence encodes CASSVDQGEQYF.

V is TRBV10-1 and J is TRBJ2-2, with TRBD2 identical over 8 bases. Trimming removed 6 bases from V and 4 bases from J; junction bases left unmatched: 10. CDR3 length: 16 amino acids. The germline V gene has CDR1 WNHNN and CDR2 SYGVQD (reference sequence). In DNA form, the CDR3 reads TGCGCCAGCAGCACCGTAGCGGGGAAGGGCACCGGGGAGCTGTTTTTT. Amino acid sequence: CASSTVAGKGTGELFF.

This chain connects TRBV27 to TRBJ1-6; no clear D gene. Germline CDR1 is MNHEY and CDR2 is SMNVEV (reference sequence). The CDR3 length is 15 residues. The V and J ends lost 0 bases and 10 bases respectively, with 13 bases between them. The CDR3 DNA reads TGTGCCAGCAGTTTATCCGGGGTCCTGGGGTCACCCCTCCACTTT. This codes for CASSLSGVLGSPLHF.

The J gene is TRBJ2-7, the V gene TRBV28; D is ambiguous. The germline CDR1 and CDR2 sequences are MDHEN and SYDVKM. The V and J ends lost 5 bases and 6 bases respectively, with 11 bases between them. This CDR3 has 12 residues. CDR3 region: CASSRRIFEQYF. CDR3 nucleotide sequence: TGTGCCAGCAGTCGCAGGATATTCGAGCAGTACTTC.

V gene TRBV28 combines with J gene TRBJ1-5, with D perhaps TRBD1 (6 bases). V was pared by 8 bases and J by 4 bases, with 12 bases between. The CDR3 length is 13 residues. CDR1 is MDHEN and CDR2 is SYDVKM in the germline V gene. The CDR3 loop reads CASGRGINQPQHF. The CDR3, as DNA: TGTGCCAGCGGGAGGGGGATAAATCAGCCCCAGCATTTT.

V usage is TRBV7-2 and J usage is TRBJ2-5; 7 positions agree with TRBD1. V dropped 5 bases and J dropped 1; count of bases not matched to a gene: 4. CDR1 SGHTA and CDR2 FQGNSA come from the germline V gene. This CDR3 region has 14 residues. DNA of the CDR3: TGTGCCAGCAGCAAACGGACAGGCCAAGAGACCCAGTACTTC. This codes for CASSKRTGQETQYF.

This rearrangement joins TRBV5-6 to TRBJ2-1; 13 nucleotides align to TRBD2. This CDR3 spans 16 amino acids. J was trimmed by 1 base and V by 4 bases; bases with no gene match: 2. Germline V lookup: CDR1 SGHDT, CDR2 YYEEEE. The CDR3 nucleotides are TGTGCCAGCAGCGAGGGACTAGCGGGATCCTACAATGAGCAGTTCTTC. Translated, it gives CASSEGLAGSYNEQFF.

This chain connects TRBV11-2 to TRBJ2-5; 10 nucleotides line up with TRBD2. The end of the DNA fits TRBJ2-7 better, so the J call may be wrong. Germline V gene data show CDR1 as SGHAT and CDR2 as FQNNGV. The length of the CDR3 is 15 residues. CDR3 coding DNA: TGTGCCAGCAGCCAGAGGAGACTAGCGGGCTACGAGCAGTACTTC. Protein product: CASSQRRLAGYEQYF.

The chain uses TRBV9 and TRBJ2-6; D perhaps matches TRBD2 (7 bases). V lost 0 bases and J 0 bases, leaving 19 bases between the germline ends. Per the germline V gene, CDR1 is SGDLS and CDR2 is YYNGEE. The CDR3 consists of 20 residues. CDR3 coding DNA: TGTGCCAGCAGCGTAGGATTAATTTGGGGAGGGGGCTCTGGGGCCAACGTCCTGACTTTC. Encoded protein: CASSVGLIWGGGSGANVLTF. The full variable domain, in which reference TRBV9 and TRBJ2-6 provide the parts outside the CDR3, is DSGVTQTPKHLITATGQRVTLRCSPRSGDLSVYWYQQSLDQGLQFLIQYYNGEERAKGNILERFSAQQFPDLHSELNLSSLELGDSALYFCASSVGLIWGGGSGANVLTFGAGSRLTVL.

The chain recombines TRBV27 with TRBJ2-3; D gene uncertain. The germline V gene encodes CDR1 MNHEY and CDR2 SMNVEV (reference sequence). The CDR3 has 15 residues. Deletions cut 5 bases from V and 3 bases from J, with 15 bases between. The CDR3 DNA sequence: TGTGCCAGCAGTCCCCCCATCGACAATACAGATACGCAGTATTTT. Its translation: CASSPPIDNTDTQYF.

This clone has just one count. In DNA, the CDR3 is TGTGCCAGCAGCGGGACTAGCGGGAGTGGGACCGGGGAGCTGTTTTTT. Translating it yields CASSGTSGSGTGELFF. This chain links TRBV7-6 with TRBJ2-2; TRBD2 matches 14 bases. The germline V gene has CDR1 SGHVS and CDR2 FNYEAQ. CDR3 length: 16 amino acids. The V and J ends lost 5 bases and 5 bases, in that order; junction bases with no gene match: 4.

The chain uses TRBV10-3 and TRBJ1-6; 7 bases map to TRBD1. Germline V gene sequence: CDR1 ENHRY, CDR2 SYGVKD. V lost 4 bases to trimming and J lost 5 bases; unmatched junction nucleotides: 5. The CDR3 length is 15 residues. The CDR3 nucleotides are TGTGCCATCAGTGGGGAAGGGGGCCATAATTCACCCCTCCACTTT. Its protein is CAISGEGGHNSPLHF.

The chain uses TRBV6-1 and TRBJ1-3, with a possible D match to TRBD1 (5 bases). Germline V gene data show CDR1 as MNHNS and CDR2 as SASEGT. V lost 7 bases, J lost 3 bases, and 16 bases lay in between. The CDR3 has 15 residues. This chain's CDR3 is CASITPGLLGNTIYF. The DNA of the CDR3 is TGTGCCAGCATTACACCGGGACTCCTTGGAAACACCATATATTTT.

The V and J genes are TRBV5-6 and TRBJ1-6; 9 nucleotides align to TRBD1. The CDR3 runs to 15 residues. The germline V gene has CDR1 SGHDT and CDR2 YYEEEE. V gave up 0 bases and J gave up 5 bases; unmatched junction bases: 0. The CDR3, as DNA: TGTGCCAGCAGCTTGGGGGACAGGGATAATTCACCCCTCCACTTT. It translates to CASSLGDRDNSPLHF.

The chain uses TRBV9 and TRBJ2-1, with 9 nucleotides matching TRBD1. Trimming removed 2 bases from V and 9 bases from J; junction bases left unmatched: 3. The germline CDR1 and CDR2 sequences are SGDLS and YYNGEE. The CDR3 contains 13 residues. CDR3 sequence: CASSVADRGEQFF. In DNA form, the CDR3 reads TGTGCCAGCAGCGTTGCGGACAGGGGTGAGCAGTTCTTC.

The CDR3 bases are TGTGCCAGCAGCCATGGGGCCTCAGGGGGCACTGAAGCTTTCTTT. Translation: CASSHGASGGTEAFF. This chain uses TRBV14 with TRBJ1-1, with 7 bases identical to TRBD1. The CDR3 runs 15 residues. J gave up 4 bases and V 3 bases, and 8 bases lay outside the gene matches. Germline CDR1 is SGHDN and CDR2 is FVKESK. Full variable domain (missing parts from reference TRBV14 and TRBJ1-1): EAGVTQFPSHSVIEKGQTVTLRCDPISGHDNLYWYRRVMGKEIKFLLHFVKESKQDESGMPNNRFLAERTGGTYSTLKVQPAELEDSGVYFCASSHGASGGTEAFFGQGTRLTVV.

The chain is built from TRBV7-9 and TRBJ1-4, with 7 nucleotides matching TRBD1. The V segment lost 5 bases and the J segment 4 bases; nucleotides outside the gene matches: 7. The CDR3 runs 15 residues. Germline CDR1 is SEHNR and CDR2 is FQNEAQ (reference sequence). This CDR3 is CASSDGTDFNEKLFF. The CDR3 DNA is TGTGCCAGCAGCGACGGGACAGATTTTAATGAAAAACTGTTTTTT.

The table lists this clone with a few counts. The chain links TRBV7-2 to TRBJ2-5; D is perhaps TRBD2 (6 bases). This CDR3 has 15 amino acids. Looked up from germline, CDR1 is SGHTA and CDR2 is FQGNSA. V lost 6 bases, J lost 4 bases, and 18 bases lay in between. CDR3 bases: TGTGCCAGCAGTCCTTCAACGGGGGTCCGAGAGACCCAGTACTTC. It specifies CASSPSTGVRETQYF.

The CDR3 here is CASSLGRPPYEQYF. The DNA of the CDR3 is TGCGCCAGCAGCTTGGGGCGGCCCCCCTACGAGCAGTACTTC. This chain links TRBV5-1 with TRBJ2-7; D is ambiguous. Germline V gene data show CDR1 as SGHRS and CDR2 as YFSETQ. With 0 bases removed from V and 2 bases from J, the gap between germline ends came to 9 bases. There are 14 residues in the CDR3. Combining the CDR3 with reference TRBV5-1 and TRBJ2-7 gives the whole variable domain KAGVTQTPRYLIKTRGQQVTLSCSPISGHRSVSWYQQTPGQGLQFLFEYFSETQRNKGNFPGRFSGRQFSNSRSEMNVSTLELGDSALYLCASSLGRPPYEQYFGPGTRLTVT.

The V call is TRBV28, the J call TRBJ1-2; D uncertain. From germline, CDR1 is MDHEN and CDR2 SYDVKM. This CDR3 comprises 11 residues. V was cut by 8 bases and J by 5 bases, with 9 bases left in between. The CDR3 DNA is TGTGCCAGCTTTACAGAGTATGGCTACACCTTC. Translating gives CASFTEYGYTF.

This clone is a singleton in its sample. This chain connects TRBV11-3 to TRBJ2-5; 10 bases line up with TRBD2. This CDR3 contains 15 residues. From germline, CDR1 is SGHNT and CDR2 YENEEA. V shed 5 bases, J shed 5 bases, and the junction held 8 bases outside the gene matches. The CDR3 spells CASSPSGGLAETQYF. DNA for the CDR3: TGTGCCAGCAGCCCCTCCGGGGGACTAGCGGAGACCCAGTACTTC.

There are a few counts of this clone. The genes are TRBV28 and TRBJ1-5; TRBD1 aligns across 8 bases. There are 13 residues in the CDR3. J was trimmed by 6 bases and V by 7 bases; bases with no gene match: 5. Germline CDR1 MDHEN, CDR2 SYDVKM. The CDR3 coding sequence is TGTGCCAGCAACCTACAGGGGGGTCAGCCCCAGCATTTT. Translation: CASNLQGGQPQHF.

Only a few counts were recorded for this clone. The chain uses TRBV29-1 and TRBJ1-3, with TRBD1 identical over 9 bases. With V trimmed by 6 bases and J by 4 bases, 4 bases remained unmatched. CDR1 is SQVTM and CDR2 is ANQGSEA in the germline V gene. This CDR3 region has 13 residues. DNA for the CDR3: TGCAGCGTGACAGGGGGGATCGGAAACACCATATATTTT. It encodes CSVTGGIGNTIYF.

The chain employs TRBV10-3 and TRBJ1-1, with 8 nucleotides matching TRBD1. This CDR3 is 15 amino acids long. Germline trimming cut 5 bases from V and 1 base from J; bases unmatched to any gene: 6. Germline loops: CDR1 ENHRY, CDR2 SYGVKD. CDR3: CAISPRTGWNTEAFF. The CDR3 DNA reads as TGTGCCATCAGTCCACGGACAGGGTGGAACACTGAAGCTTTCTTT.